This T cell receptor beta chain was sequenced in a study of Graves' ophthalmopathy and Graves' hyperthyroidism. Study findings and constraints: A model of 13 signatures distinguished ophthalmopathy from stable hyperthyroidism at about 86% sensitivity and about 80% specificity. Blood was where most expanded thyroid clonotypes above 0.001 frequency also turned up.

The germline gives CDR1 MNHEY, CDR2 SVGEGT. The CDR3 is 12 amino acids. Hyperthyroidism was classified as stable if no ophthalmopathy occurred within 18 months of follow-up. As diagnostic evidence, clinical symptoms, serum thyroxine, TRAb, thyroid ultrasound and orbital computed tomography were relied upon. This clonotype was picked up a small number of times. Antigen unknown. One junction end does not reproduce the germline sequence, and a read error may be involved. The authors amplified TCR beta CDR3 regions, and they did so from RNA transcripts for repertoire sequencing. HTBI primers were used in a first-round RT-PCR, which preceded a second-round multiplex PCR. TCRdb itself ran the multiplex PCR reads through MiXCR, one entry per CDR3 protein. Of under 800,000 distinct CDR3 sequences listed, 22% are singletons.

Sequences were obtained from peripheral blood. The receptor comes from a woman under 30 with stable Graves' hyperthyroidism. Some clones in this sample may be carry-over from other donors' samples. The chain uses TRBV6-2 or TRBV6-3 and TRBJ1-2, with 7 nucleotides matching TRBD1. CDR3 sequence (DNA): TGTGCCAGCAGTAACCCCGGGACAGCTCCTAACTTC. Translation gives CASSNPGTAPNF.